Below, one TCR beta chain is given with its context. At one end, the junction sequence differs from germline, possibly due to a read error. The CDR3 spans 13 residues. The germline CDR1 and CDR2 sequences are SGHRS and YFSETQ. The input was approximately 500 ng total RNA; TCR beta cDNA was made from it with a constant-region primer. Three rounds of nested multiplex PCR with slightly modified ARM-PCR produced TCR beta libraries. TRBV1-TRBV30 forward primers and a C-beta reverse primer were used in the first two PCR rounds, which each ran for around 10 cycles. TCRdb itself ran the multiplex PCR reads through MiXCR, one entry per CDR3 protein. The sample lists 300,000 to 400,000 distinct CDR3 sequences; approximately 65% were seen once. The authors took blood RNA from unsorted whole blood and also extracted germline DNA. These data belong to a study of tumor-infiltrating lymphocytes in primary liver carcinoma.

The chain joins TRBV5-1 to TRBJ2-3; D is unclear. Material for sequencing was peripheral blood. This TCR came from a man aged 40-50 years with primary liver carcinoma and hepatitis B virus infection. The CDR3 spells CVSSLESTDTQYF. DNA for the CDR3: TGCGTCAGCAGCTTGGAAAGCACAGATACGCAGTATTTT.